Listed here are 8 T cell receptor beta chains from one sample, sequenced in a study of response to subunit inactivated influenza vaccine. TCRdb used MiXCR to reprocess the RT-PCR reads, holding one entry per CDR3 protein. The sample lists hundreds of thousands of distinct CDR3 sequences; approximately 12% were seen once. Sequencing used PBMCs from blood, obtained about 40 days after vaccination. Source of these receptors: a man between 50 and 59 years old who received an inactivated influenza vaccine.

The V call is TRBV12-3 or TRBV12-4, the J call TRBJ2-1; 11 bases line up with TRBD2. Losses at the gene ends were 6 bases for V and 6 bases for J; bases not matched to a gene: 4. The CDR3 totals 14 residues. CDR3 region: CASRLAGVINEQFF. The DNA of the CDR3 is TGTGCCAGCAGACTAGCGGGAGTAATCAATGAGCAGTTCTTC.

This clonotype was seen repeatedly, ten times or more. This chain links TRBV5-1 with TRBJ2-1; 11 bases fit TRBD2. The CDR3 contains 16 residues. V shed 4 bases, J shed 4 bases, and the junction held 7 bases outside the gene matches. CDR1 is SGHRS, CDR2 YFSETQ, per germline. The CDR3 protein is CASSQRLAGLYNEQFF. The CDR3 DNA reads TGCGCCAGCAGCCAACGACTAGCGGGACTGTACAATGAGCAGTTCTTC.

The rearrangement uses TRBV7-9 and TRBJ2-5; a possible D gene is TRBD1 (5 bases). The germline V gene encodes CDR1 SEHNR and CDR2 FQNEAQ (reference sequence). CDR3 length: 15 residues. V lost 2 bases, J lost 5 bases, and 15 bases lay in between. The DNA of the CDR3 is TGTGCCAGCAGCTTAATGCCAGGGCTGGGGGAGACCCAGTACTTC. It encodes CASSLMPGLGETQYF.

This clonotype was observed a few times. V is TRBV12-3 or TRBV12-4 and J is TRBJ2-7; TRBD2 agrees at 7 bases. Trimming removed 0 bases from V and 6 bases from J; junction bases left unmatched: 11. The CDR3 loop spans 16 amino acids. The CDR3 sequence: CASSLAQAGDGGEQYF. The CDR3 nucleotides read TGTGCCAGCAGTTTAGCGCAGGCGGGAGATGGCGGCGAGCAGTACTTC.

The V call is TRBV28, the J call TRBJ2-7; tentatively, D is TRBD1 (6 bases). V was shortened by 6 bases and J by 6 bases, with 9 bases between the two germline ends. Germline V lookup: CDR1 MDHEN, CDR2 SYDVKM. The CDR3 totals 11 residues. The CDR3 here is CASSTGLEQYF. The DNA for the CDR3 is TGTGCCAGCAGCACAGGGCTCGAGCAGTACTTC.

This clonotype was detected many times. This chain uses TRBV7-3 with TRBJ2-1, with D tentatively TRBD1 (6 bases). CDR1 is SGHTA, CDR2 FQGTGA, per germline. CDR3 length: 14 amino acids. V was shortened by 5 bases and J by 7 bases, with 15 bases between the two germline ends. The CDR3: CASSPSQGQNEQFF. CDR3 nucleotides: TGTGCCAGCAGCCCGTCCCAGGGGCAGAATGAGCAGTTCTTC.

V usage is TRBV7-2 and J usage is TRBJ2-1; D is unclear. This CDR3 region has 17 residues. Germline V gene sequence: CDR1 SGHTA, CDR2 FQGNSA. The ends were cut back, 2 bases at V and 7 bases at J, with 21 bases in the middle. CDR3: CASSLRSAHAGQNEQFF. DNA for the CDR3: TGTGCCAGCAGCTTAAGGTCGGCTCACGCCGGCCAAAATGAGCAGTTCTTC. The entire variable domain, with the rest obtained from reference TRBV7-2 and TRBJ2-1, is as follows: GAGVSQSPSNKVTEKGKDVELRCDPISGHTALYWYRQSLGQGLEFLIYFQGNSAPDKSGLPSDRFSAERTGGSVSTLTIQRTQQEDSAVYLCASSLRSAHAGQNEQFFGPGTRLTVL.

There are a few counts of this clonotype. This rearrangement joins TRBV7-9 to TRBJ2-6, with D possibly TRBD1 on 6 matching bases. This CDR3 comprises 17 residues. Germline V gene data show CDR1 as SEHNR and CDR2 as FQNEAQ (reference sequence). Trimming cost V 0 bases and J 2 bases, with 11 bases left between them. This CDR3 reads CASSLATGTPGANVLTF. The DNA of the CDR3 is TGTGCCAGCAGCTTAGCGACAGGCACCCCTGGGGCCAACGTCCTGACTTTC.